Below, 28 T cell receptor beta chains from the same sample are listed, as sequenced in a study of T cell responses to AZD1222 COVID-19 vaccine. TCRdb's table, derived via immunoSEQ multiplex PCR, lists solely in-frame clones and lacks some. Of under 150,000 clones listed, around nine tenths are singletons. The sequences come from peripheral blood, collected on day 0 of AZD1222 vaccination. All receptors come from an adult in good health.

DNA for the CDR3: TGTGCCAGCAGTTATGTGGCAACTAATGAAAAACTGTTTTTT. Its protein product is CASSYVATNEKLFF. This rearrangement joins TRBV6-5 to TRBJ1-4; no clear D. From germline, CDR1 is MNHEY and CDR2 SVGAGI. The CDR3 is 14 residues long. The V and J ends lost 3 bases and 0 bases respectively, with 5 bases between them.

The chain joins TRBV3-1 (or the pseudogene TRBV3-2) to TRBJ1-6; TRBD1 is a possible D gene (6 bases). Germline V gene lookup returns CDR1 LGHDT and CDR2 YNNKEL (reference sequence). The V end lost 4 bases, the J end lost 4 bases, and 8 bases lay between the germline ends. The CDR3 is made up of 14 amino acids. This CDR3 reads CASSLTGYNSPLHF. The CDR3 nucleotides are TGTGCCAGCAGCCTGACAGGATATAATTCACCCCTCCACTTT.

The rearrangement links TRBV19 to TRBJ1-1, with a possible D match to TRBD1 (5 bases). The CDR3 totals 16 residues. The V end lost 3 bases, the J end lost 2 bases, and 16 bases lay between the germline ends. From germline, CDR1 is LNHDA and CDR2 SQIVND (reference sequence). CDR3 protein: CASSMPSWRGNTEAFF. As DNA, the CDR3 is TGTGCCAGTAGTATGCCTTCGTGGAGGGGTAACACTGAAGCTTTCTTT.

As DNA, the CDR3 is TGTGCCAGCAGCTTAGTCCGACACCCCCGCTCCTACAATGAGCAGTTCTTC. Amino acids: CASSLVRHPRSYNEQFF. V usage is TRBV11-2 and J usage is TRBJ2-1; no clear D. The V gene lost 1 base and the J gene lost 0 bases, with 13 bases spanning the gap. CDR3 size: 17 residues. Per germline, CDR1 SGHAT and CDR2 FQNNGV.

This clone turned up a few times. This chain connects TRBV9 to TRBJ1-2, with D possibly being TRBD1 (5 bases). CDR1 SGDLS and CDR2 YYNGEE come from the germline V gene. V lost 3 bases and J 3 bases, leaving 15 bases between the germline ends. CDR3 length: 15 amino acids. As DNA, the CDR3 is TGTGCCAGCAGCGCCCAGGGTTGGGGGGACTATGGCTACACCTTC. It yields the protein CASSAQGWGDYGYTF. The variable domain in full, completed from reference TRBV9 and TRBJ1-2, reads DSGVTQTPKHLITATGQRVTLRCSPRSGDLSVYWYQQSLDQGLQFLIQYYNGEERAKGNILERFSAQQFPDLHSELNLSSLELGDSALYFCASSAQGWGDYGYTFGSGTRLTVV.

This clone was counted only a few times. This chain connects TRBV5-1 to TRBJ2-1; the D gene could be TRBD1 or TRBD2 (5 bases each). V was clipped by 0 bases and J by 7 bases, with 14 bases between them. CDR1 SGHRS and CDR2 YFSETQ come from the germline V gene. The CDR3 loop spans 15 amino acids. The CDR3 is CASSLVGEPRNEQFF. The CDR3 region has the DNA TGCGCCAGCAGCTTGGTGGGGGAGCCGAGAAATGAGCAGTTCTTC.

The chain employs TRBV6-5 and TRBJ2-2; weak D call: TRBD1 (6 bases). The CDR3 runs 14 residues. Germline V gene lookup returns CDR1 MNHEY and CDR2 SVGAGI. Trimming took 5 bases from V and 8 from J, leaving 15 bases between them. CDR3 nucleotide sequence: TGTGCCAGCAGTAAGCAGGGGAACGGGGGGGAGCTGTTTTTT. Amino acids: CASSKQGNGGELFF.

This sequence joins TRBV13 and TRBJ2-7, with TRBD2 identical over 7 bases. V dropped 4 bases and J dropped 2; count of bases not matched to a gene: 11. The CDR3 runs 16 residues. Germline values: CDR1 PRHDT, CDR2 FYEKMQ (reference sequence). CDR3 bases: TGTGCCAGCAGCTCATACGCAGGGAGGGGACCCTACGAGCAGTACTTC. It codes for CASSSYAGRGPYEQYF.

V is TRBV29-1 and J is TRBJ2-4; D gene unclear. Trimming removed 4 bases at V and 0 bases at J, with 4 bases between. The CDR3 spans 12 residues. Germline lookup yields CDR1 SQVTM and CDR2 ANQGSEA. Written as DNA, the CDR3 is TGCAGCGTTGCAGAAGCCAAAAACATTCAGTACTTC. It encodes CSVAEAKNIQYF.

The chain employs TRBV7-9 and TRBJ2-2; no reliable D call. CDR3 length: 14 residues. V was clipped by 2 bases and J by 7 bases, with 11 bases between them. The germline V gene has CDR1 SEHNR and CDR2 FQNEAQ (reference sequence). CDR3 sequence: CASSLSAQFGELFF. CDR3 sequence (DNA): TGTGCCAGCAGCTTATCCGCACAGTTCGGGGAGCTGTTTTTT.

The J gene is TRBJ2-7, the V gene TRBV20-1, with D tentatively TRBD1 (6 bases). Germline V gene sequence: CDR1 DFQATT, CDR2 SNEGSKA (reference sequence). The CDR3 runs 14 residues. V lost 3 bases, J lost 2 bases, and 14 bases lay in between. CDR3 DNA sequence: TGCAGTGCTAGTTACAGCAGGGGCCCCTACGAGCAGTACTTC. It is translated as CSASYSRGPYEQYF.

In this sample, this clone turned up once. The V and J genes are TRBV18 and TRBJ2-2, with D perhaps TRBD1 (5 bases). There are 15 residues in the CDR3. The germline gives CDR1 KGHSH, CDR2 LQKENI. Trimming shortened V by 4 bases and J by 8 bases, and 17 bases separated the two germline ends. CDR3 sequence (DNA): TGTGCCAGCTCACTAACACCCACTCGGACAGGGGAGCTGTTTTTT. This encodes CASSLTPTRTGELFF.

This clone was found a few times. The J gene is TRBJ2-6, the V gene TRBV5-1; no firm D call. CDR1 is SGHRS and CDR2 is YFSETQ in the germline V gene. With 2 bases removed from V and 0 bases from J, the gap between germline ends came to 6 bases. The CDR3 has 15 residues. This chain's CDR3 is CASSLGSSGANVLTF. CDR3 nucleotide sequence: TGCGCCAGCAGCTTAGGCAGCTCTGGGGCCAACGTCCTGACTTTC.

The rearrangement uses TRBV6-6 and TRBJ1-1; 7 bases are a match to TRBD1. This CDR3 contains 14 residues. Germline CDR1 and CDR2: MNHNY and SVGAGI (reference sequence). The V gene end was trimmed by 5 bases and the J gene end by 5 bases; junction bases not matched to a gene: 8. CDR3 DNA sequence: TGTGCCAGCAGTCCGACAGGGTTTCGAACTGAAGCTTTCTTT. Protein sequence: CASSPTGFRTEAFF.

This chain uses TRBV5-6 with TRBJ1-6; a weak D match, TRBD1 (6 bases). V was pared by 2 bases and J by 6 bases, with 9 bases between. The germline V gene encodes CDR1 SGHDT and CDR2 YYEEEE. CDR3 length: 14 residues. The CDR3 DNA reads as TGTGCCAGCAGCTTCGGACAGATTAATTCACCCCTCCACTTT. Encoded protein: CASSFGQINSPLHF.

CDR3 sequence reads: CASSEFGGYTF. The CDR3 DNA sequence: TGTGCCAGCAGTGAATTTGGTGGCTACACCTTC. This sequence joins TRBV6-1 and TRBJ1-2; D unresolved. The V and J ends lost 2 bases and 7 bases respectively, with 5 bases between them. This CDR3 comprises 11 residues. Germline lookup yields CDR1 MNHNS and CDR2 SASEGT.

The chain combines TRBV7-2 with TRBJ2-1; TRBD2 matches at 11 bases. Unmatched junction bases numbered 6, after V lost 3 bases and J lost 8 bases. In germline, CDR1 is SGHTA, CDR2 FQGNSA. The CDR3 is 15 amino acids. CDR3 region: CASSFGLAGVYEQFF. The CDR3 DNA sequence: TGTGCCAGCAGCTTCGGACTAGCGGGTGTTTATGAGCAGTTCTTC.

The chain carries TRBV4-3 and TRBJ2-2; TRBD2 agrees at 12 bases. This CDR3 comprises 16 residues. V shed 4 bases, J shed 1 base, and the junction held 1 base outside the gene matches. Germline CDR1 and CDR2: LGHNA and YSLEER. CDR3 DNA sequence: TGCGCCAGCAGCCTACTAGCGGGAGGGAACACCGGGGAGCTGTTTTTT. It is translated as CASSLLAGGNTGELFF.

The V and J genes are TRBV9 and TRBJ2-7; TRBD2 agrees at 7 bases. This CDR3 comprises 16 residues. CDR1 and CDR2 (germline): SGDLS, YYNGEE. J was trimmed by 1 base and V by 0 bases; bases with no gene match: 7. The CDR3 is CASSVGSRGGSYEQYF. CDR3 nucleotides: TGTGCCAGCAGCGTAGGATCGCGCGGGGGATCCTACGAGCAGTACTTC.

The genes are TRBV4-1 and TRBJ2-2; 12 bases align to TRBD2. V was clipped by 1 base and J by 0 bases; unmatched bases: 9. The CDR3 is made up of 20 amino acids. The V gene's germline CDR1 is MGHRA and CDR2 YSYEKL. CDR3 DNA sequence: TGCGCCAGCAGCCAAGGAGGAGCGACTAGCGGGGGCCCGAACACCGGGGAGCTGTTTTTT. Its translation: CASSQGGATSGGPNTGELFF.

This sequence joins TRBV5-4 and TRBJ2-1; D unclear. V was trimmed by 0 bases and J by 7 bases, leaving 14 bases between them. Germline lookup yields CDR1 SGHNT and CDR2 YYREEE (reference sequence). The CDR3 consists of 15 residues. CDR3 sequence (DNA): TGTGCCAGCAGCTTGGCGATCCCCCAAGCTAATGAGCAGTTCTTC. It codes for CASSLAIPQANEQFF. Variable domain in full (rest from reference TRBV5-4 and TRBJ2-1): ETGVTQSPTHLIKTRGQQVTLRCSSQSGHNTVSWYQQALGQGPQFIFQYYREEENGRGNFPPRFSGLQFPNYSSELNVNALELDDSALYLCASSLAIPQANEQFFGPGTRLTVL.

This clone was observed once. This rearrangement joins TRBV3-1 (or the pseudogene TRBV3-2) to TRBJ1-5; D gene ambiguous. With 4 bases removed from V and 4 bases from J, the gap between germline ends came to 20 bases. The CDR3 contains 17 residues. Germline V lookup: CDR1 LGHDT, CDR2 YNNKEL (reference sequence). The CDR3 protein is CASSLLGGPPSNQPQHF. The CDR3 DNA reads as TGTGCCAGCAGCCTGCTAGGAGGGCCCCCCTCTAATCAGCCCCAGCATTTT.

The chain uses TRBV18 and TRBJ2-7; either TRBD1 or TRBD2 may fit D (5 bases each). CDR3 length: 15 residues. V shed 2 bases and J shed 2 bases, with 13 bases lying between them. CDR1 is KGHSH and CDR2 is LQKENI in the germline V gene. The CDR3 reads CASSPNGKQAYEQYF. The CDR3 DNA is TGTGCCAGCTCACCAAACGGGAAACAGGCCTACGAGCAGTACTTC.

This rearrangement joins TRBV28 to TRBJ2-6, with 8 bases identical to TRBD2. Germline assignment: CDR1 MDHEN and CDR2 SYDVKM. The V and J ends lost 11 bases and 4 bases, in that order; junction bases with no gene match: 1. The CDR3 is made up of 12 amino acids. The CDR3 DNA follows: TGTGCCGCGGGGGGCGGGGCCAACGTCCTGACTTTC. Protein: CAAGGGANVLTF.

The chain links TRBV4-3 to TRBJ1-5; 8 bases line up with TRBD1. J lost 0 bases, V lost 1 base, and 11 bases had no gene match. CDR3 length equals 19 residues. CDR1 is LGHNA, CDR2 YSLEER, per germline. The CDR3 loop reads CASSQGDGNRGCSNQPQHF. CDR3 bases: TGCGCCAGCAGCCAAGGGGACGGGAACAGGGGGTGTAGCAATCAGCCCCAGCATTTT.

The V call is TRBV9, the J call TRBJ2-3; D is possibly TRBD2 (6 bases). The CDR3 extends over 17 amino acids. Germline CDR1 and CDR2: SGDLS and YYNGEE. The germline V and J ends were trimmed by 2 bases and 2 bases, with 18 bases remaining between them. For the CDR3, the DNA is TGTGCCAGCAGCGTTTATCCCACTAGCATATCCACAGATACGCAGTATTTT. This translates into CASSVYPTSISTDTQYF.

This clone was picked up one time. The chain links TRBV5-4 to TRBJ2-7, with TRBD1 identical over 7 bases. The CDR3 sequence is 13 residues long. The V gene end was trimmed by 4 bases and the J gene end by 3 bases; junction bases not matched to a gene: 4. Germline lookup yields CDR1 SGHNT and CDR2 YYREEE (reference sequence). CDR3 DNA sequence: TGTGCCAGCAGCCATGGACAGGACTACGAGCAGTACTTC. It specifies CASSHGQDYEQYF.

DNA for the CDR3: TGTGCCAGCAGCCAAGATGTAGCGGGGGGATACAATGAGCAGTTCTTC. It translates to CASSQDVAGGYNEQFF. The chain uses TRBV4-2 and TRBJ2-1, with 10 bases lining up with TRBD2. The germline V gene has CDR1 LGHNA and CDR2 YNFKEQ. With V trimmed by 0 bases and J by 4 bases, 3 bases remained unmatched. The CDR3 length is 16 residues.